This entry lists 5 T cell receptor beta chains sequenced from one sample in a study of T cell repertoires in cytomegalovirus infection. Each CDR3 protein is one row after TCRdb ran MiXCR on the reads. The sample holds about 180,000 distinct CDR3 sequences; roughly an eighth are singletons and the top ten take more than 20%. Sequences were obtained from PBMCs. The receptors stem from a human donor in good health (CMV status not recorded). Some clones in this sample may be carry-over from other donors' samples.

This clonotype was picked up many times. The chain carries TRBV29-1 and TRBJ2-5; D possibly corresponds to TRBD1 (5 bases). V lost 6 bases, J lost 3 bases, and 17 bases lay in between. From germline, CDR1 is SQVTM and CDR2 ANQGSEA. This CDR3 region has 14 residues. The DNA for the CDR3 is TGCAGCGTGTTAGACAGAATAACTAAAGAGACCCAGTACTTC. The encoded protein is CSVLDRITKETQYF. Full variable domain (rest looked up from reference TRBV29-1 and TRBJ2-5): SAVISQKPSRDICQRGTSLTIQCQVDSQVTMMFWYRQQPGQSLTLIATANQGSEATYESGFVIDKFPISRPNLTFSTLTVSNMSPEDSSIYLCSVLDRITKETQYFGPGTRLLVL.

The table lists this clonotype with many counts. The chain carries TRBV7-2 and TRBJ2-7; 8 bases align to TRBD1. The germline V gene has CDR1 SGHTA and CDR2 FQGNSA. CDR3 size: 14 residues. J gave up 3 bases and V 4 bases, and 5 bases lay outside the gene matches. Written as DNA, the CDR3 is TGTGCCAGCAGCTATGACAGGGGTTACTACGAGCAGTACTTC. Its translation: CASSYDRGYYEQYF.

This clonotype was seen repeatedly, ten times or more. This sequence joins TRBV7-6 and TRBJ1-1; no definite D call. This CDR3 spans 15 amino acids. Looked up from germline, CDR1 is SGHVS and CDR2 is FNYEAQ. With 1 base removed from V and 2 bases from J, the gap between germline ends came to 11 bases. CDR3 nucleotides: TGTGCCAGCAGCTTAGATGAACGGCGAAACACTGAAGCTTTCTTT. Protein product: CASSLDERRNTEAFF.

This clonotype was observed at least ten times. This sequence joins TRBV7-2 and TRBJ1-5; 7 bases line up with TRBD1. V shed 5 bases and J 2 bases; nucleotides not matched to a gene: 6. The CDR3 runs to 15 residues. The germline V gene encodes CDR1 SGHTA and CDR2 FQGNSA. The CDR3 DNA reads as TGTGCCAGCAGCCTGACAGGGTCTGGCAATCAGCCCCAGCATTTT. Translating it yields CASSLTGSGNQPQHF. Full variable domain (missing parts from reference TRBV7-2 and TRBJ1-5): GAGVSQSPSNKVTEKGKDVELRCDPISGHTALYWYRQSLGQGLEFLIYFQGNSAPDKSGLPSDRFSAERTGGSVSTLTIQRTQQEDSAVYLCASSLTGSGNQPQHFGDGTRLSIL.

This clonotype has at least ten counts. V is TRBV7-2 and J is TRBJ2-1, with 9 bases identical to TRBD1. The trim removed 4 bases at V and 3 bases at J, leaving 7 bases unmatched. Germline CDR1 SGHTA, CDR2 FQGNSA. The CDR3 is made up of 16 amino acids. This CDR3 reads CASSWSGTGSYNEQFF. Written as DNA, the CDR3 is TGTGCCAGCAGCTGGTCCGGGACAGGGAGCTACAATGAGCAGTTCTTC.